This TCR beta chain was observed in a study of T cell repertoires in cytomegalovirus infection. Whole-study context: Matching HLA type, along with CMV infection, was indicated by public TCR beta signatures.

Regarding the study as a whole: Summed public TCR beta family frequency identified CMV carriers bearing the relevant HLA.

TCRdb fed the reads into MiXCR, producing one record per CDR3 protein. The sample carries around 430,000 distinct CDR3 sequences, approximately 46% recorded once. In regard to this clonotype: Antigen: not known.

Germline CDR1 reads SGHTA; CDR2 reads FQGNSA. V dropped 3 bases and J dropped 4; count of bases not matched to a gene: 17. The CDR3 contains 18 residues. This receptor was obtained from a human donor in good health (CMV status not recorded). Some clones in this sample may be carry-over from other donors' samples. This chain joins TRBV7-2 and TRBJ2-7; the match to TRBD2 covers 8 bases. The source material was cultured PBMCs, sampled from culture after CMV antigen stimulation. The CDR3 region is CASSLDFSGGKEGYEQYF. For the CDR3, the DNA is TGTGCCAGCAGCTTGGATTTCTCGGGAGGGAAGGAGGGTTACGAGCAGTACTTC.